This T cell receptor beta chain emerged from a study of PD-1 and CTLA-4 blockade in melanoma. Profiled with immunoSEQ multiplex PCR; TCRdb holds only in-frame clones, not every one. The table includes 31,000 or so clones, about nine tenths detected once. The CDR3 loop spans 15 amino acids. With V trimmed by 10 bases and J by 2 bases, 10 bases remained unmatched. Germline assignment: CDR1 PRHDT and CDR2 FYEKMQ (reference sequence). This chain connects TRBV13 to TRBJ2-5, with 10 positions matching TRBD2. The origin of this receptor is a human donor with melanoma. The sequences come from CD8+ T cells from peripheral blood, collected from a patient given anti-PD-1 treatment. CDR3 in amino acids: CATATSGAIQETQYF. In nucleotides, the CDR3 is TGTGCCACCGCCACTAGCGGGGCTATACAAGAGACCCAGTACTTC.